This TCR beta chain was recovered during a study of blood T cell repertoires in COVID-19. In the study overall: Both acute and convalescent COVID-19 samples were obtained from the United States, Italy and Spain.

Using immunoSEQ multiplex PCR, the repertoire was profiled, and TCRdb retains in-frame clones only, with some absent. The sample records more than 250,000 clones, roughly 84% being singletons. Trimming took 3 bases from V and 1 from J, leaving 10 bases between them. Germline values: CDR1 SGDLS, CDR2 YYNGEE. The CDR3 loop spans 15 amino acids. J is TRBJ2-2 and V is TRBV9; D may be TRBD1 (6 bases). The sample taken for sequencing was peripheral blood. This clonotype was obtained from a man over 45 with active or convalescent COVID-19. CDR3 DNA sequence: TGTGCCAGCAGCGAACTGACAGGGAACACCGGGGAGCTGTTTTTT. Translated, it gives CASSELTGNTGELFF.